The source of this TCR beta chain is a study of shared clonotypes between healthy human individuals. With 0 bases removed from V and 4 bases from J, the gap between germline ends came to 13 bases. In germline, CDR1 is MGHRA, CDR2 YSYEKL. CDR3 length equals 16 residues. This table comes from immunoSEQ multiplex PCR, and its TCRdb copy is limited to in-frame clones, with some not included. The sample carries around 320,000 clones, 87% recorded once. The sequenced sample was memory CD8+ T cells sorted from blood. Subset indicated: CD45RO+ cells pooled with CCR7-negative TemRA cells. The clonotype originates from a man younger than 30 in good health. The chain couples TRBV4-1 to TRBJ1-5, with a tentative D call TRBD1 (5 bases). In DNA form, the CDR3 reads TGCGCCAGCAGCCAAGATCTAGACAGCATGAATCAGCCCCAGCATTTT. It encodes CASSQDLDSMNQPQHF.